Reported below is one T cell receptor (beta chain). Germline CDR1 MGHRA, CDR2 YSYEKL. Trimming cost V 5 bases and J 0 bases, with 11 bases left between them. The CDR3 totals 15 residues. Genomic DNA of each subset was evenly split across several immunoSEQ plates. Profiling relied on immunoSEQ multiplex PCR, and the TCRdb table lists in-frame clones only, not all of them. The repertoire consists of more than 2 million clones, with 90% to 95% occurring once and the leading ten covering around 0.13%. The sample is drawn from a study of shared clonotypes between healthy human individuals. The chain is built from TRBV4-1 and TRBJ1-3; D is possibly TRBD1 (5 bases). The sequence derives from a man between 18 and 29 years old in good health. The specimen sequenced was naive CD4+ T cells sorted from blood. This sample's subset: CD45RA+ positively selected. DNA of the CDR3: TGCGCCAGCAGCTCCAGGGTGAACTCTGGAAACACCATATATTTT. This gives the protein CASSSRVNSGNTIYF.